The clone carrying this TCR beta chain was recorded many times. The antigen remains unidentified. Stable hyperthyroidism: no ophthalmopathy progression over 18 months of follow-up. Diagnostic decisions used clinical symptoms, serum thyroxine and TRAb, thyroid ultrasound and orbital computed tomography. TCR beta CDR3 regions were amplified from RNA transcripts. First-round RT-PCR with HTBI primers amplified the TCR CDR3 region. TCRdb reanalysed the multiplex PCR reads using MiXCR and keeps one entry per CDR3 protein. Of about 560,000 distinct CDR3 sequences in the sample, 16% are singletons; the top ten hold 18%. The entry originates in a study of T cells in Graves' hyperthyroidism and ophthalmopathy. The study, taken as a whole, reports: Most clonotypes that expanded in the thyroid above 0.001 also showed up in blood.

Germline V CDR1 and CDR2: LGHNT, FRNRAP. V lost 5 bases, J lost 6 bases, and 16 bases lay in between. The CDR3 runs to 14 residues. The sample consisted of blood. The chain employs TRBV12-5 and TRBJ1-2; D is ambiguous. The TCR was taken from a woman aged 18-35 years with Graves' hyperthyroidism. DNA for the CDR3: TGTGCTAGTGGTGGCGAGGGAGGAAGGGATGGCTACACCTTC. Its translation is CASGGEGGRDGYTF.